This entry features one T cell receptor beta chain sequence. The sample belongs to a study of shared clonotypes between healthy human individuals. Germline V gene data show CDR1 as MNHEY and CDR2 as SVGAGI. The CDR3 has 14 residues. V dropped 5 bases and J dropped 4 bases, with 12 bases sitting between them. TCRdb's table, derived via immunoSEQ multiplex PCR, lists solely in-frame clones and lacks some. The sample includes some 1,400,000 clones, approximately 96% of them seen just once. Sequenced sample: naive CD4+ T cells sorted from blood. The subset here: CD45RA+ positively selected. The sequence was collected from a young man in good health. The J gene is TRBJ1-3, the V gene TRBV6-5, with D hard to call. CDR3 in amino acids: CASSRRVEGNTIYF. CDR3 bases: TGTGCCAGCAGTCGTCGCGTAGAGGGAAACACCATATATTTT.